These 13 T cell receptor beta chains were sequenced from one sample in a study of neoadjuvant nivolumab and ipilimumab in lung cancer. Method: immunoSEQ multiplex PCR; TCRdb's copy keeps in-frame clones and lacks some. The table shows 25,000 to 35,000 clones, with less than 95% occurring only once. Specimen: peripheral blood, collected after neoadjuvant nivolumab, alone or with ipilimumab, at or shortly before surgery. These receptors all come from an adult with non-small cell lung cancer.

The chain couples TRBV5-1 to TRBJ2-3; weak D call: TRBD1 (5 bases). The CDR3 loop spans 13 amino acids. V shed 1 base and J shed 3 bases, with 6 bases lying between them. Looked up from germline, CDR1 is SGHRS and CDR2 is YFSETQ. The CDR3 protein is CASSLQGTDTQYF. The CDR3 DNA sequence: TGCGCCAGCAGCTTGCAGGGAACAGATACGCAGTATTTT.

This clone came up once. The CDR3 nucleotides read TGCAGCGTTTTTGACACAACGAACACCGGGGAGCTGTTTTTT. This gives the protein CSVFDTTNTGELFF. The rearrangement links TRBV29-1 to TRBJ2-2; D gene uncertain. V lost 5 bases and J 0 bases, leaving 10 bases between the germline ends. CDR3 length: 14 residues. Germline assignment: CDR1 SQVTM and CDR2 ANQGSEA.

The chain carries TRBV5-1 and TRBJ2-2; 8 bases match TRBD1. Germline CDR1 SGHRS, CDR2 YFSETQ. V trimming: 4 bases; J trimming: 1 base; junction bases outside the gene matches: 6. The CDR3 has 16 amino acids. The CDR3 protein is CASSPRTGRNTGELFF. The CDR3 region has the DNA TGCGCCAGCAGCCCCCGGACAGGGAGGAACACCGGGGAGCTGTTTTTT.

V gene TRBV7-8 combines with J gene TRBJ2-3, with a possible D match to TRBD2 (5 bases). Germline V gene data show CDR1 as SGHVS and CDR2 as FQNEAQ. V lost 1 base to trimming and J lost 9 bases, with 11 bases between them. The CDR3 is 13 residues long. In nucleotides, the CDR3 is TGTGCCAGCAGCTTAGGTGAGATAGCGACGCAGTATTTT. Its translation is CASSLGEIATQYF. Filled out from reference TRBV7-8 and TRBJ2-3, the complete variable domain reads GAGVSQSPRYKVAKRGQDVALRCDPISGHVSLFWYQQALGQGPEFLTYFQNEAQLDKSGLPSDRFFAERPEGSVSTLKIQRTQQEDSAVYLCASSLGEIATQYFGPGTRLTVL.

The V call is TRBV19, the J call TRBJ2-7; 9 nucleotides agree with TRBD1. Germline V gene data show CDR1 as LNHDA and CDR2 as SQIVND (reference sequence). The CDR3 runs to 15 residues. The V and J ends lost 3 bases and 0 bases, in that order; junction bases with no gene match: 3. The CDR3: CASSIGTGLSYEQYF. The CDR3 DNA follows: TGTGCCAGTAGTATCGGGACAGGGCTCTCCTACGAGCAGTACTTC.

V usage is TRBV29-1 and J usage is TRBJ1-1, with D uncertain. Trimming pared 7 bases from V and 1 base from J, leaving 10 bases between. Germline V lookup: CDR1 SQVTM, CDR2 ANQGSEA. This CDR3 is built from 12 residues. The CDR3 protein is CSAGSPNTEAFF. The CDR3 DNA reads TGCAGCGCTGGGTCCCCGAACACTGAAGCTTTCTTT.

The gene calls are TRBV19 and TRBJ1-1; D gene unclear. V was clipped by 5 bases and J by 0 bases, with 7 bases between them. Germline V gene data show CDR1 as LNHDA and CDR2 as SQIVND (reference sequence). The CDR3 extends over 13 amino acids. The CDR3 sequence is CASSARVNTEAFF. The CDR3 DNA follows: TGTGCCAGTAGTGCGAGGGTGAACACTGAAGCTTTCTTT.

Comment on this clone: Relative to the germline gene, one junction end is altered; a read error may explain this. This chain joins TRBV7-2 and TRBJ1-3; the match to TRBD1 covers 9 bases. The CDR3 contains 17 residues. Looked up from germline, CDR1 is SGHTA and CDR2 is FQGNSA. For the CDR3, the DNA is TGTGCCAGCAGGTCAGGACAGGGGTCAATCTCTCGAAACACCATATATTTT. Translated, it gives CASRSGQGSISRNTIYF.

This chain connects TRBV18 to TRBJ2-1; TRBD2 aligns across 10 bases. J gave up 7 bases and V 3 bases, and 9 bases lay outside the gene matches. CDR1 is KGHSH, CDR2 LQKENI, per germline. The CDR3 has 16 amino acids. CDR3 protein: CASSPYSGGQMNEQFF. The CDR3 DNA is TGTGCCAGCTCACCCTATAGCGGGGGGCAAATGAATGAGCAGTTCTTC.

This clone was seen only once. This chain links TRBV5-1 with TRBJ2-3; possibly TRBD2 for D (5 bases). Between the trimmed V and J ends, which lost 4 bases and 6 bases, there was a span of 12 bases. Germline V lookup: CDR1 SGHRS, CDR2 YFSETQ. The CDR3 is made up of 13 amino acids. CDR3 loop: CASSPGYEDTQYF. Here the CDR3 DNA reads TGCGCCAGCAGCCCGGGGTACGAGGATACGCAGTATTTT.

The chain uses TRBV5-1 and TRBJ2-7; 10 nucleotides align to TRBD1. Germline values: CDR1 SGHRS, CDR2 YFSETQ. Unmatched junction bases numbered 2, after V lost 0 bases and J lost 2 bases. CDR3 size: 15 residues. As DNA, the CDR3 is TGCGCCAGCAGCTTGGCCGGGACAGGGGCCTACGAGCAGTACTTC. Its protein product is CASSLAGTGAYEQYF.

This chain links TRBV29-1 with TRBJ2-4; no reliable D call. Germline CDR1 reads SQVTM; CDR2 reads ANQGSEA. Trimming cost V 5 bases and J 0 bases, with 8 bases left between them. This CDR3 contains 13 residues. CDR3 in amino acids: CSVIHLAKNIQYF. Written as DNA, the CDR3 is TGCAGCGTTATCCATTTAGCCAAAAACATTCAGTACTTC.

This chain links TRBV15 with TRBJ1-6; D remains ambiguous. Trimming took 6 bases from V and 10 from J, leaving 16 bases between them. Per germline, CDR1 LNHNV and CDR2 YYDKDF (reference sequence). There are 14 residues in the CDR3. The chain's CDR3 is CATRPGGSRSPLHF. The CDR3 nucleotides are TGTGCCACCAGACCGGGCGGCTCGAGATCACCCCTCCACTTT.